The rows below give T cell receptor beta chains drawn from one sample of a study of coeliac disease. Repertoires were generated with immunoSEQ multiplex PCR, while TCRdb's copy carries only in-frame clones and drops some. The table includes some 6,100 clones, roughly 60% detected once. Input material: lymphocytes from the gut lamina propria. Source of these receptors: a man aged 60 to 69 with celiac disease on a gluten-free diet. Both conserved end residues are part of each CDR3. D genes are given only for firm matches. Clone size is given for some rows only: seen once, a few or many times, or a class if the clone is expanded.

V gene	CDR3 length	clone size	J gene	D gene	CDR3 protein	CDR3 DNA
TRBV27	15	-	TRBJ2-1	-	CASSGGTARGGEQFF	TGTGCCAGCAGTGGGGGGACCGCCCGTGGTGGTGAGCAGTTCTTC
TRBV18	16	-	TRBJ2-1	TRBD2	CASSQTLAGVFNEQFF	TGTGCCAGCTCACAAACGCTAGCGGGGGTCTTTAATGAGCAGTTCTTC
TRBV7-2	15	few	TRBJ1-6	-	CASSLANRSNSPLHF	TGTGCCAGCAGCTTAGCCAACAGATCGAATTCACCCCTCCACTTT
TRBV27	14	-	TRBJ2-3	-	CASRPGLLTDTQYF	TGTGCCAGCAGGCCGGGATTACTCACAGATACGCAGTATTTT
TRBV7-8	17	-	TRBJ2-7	TRBD1	CASSLAEGTGGSYEQYF	TGTGCCAGCAGCTTAGCGGAGGGGACAGGGGGTTCCTACGAGCAGTACTTC
TRBV5-8	13	-	TRBJ2-1	-	CASSPGDYNEQFF	TGTGCCAGCAGCCCCGGGGATTACAATGAGCAGTTCTTC
TRBV28	14	-	TRBJ2-1	-	CASIQGGRNNEQFF	TGTGCCAGCATCCAGGGGGGCAGAAACAATGAGCAGTTCTTC
TRBV7-2	18	few	TRBJ2-3	TRBD1	CASSPQSRTGFKNGTQYF	TGTGCCAGCAGCCCCCAATCCCGGACAGGGTTTAAAAATGGTACGCAGTATTTT
TRBV7-2	14	-	TRBJ1-4	TRBD1	CASSSRDRFKKLFF	TGTGCCAGCAGCAGCCGGGACAGGTTCAAAAAACTGTTTTTT
TRBV6-4	16	-	TRBJ2-7	TRBD1	CASMDREVGGSYEQYF	TGTGCCAGCATGGACAGGGAAGTAGGAGGCTCCTACGAGCAGTACTTC
TRBV30	14	few	TRBJ2-3	-	CAWSGSGLSDTQYF	TGTGCCTGGAGTGGCAGCGGTTTATCAGATACGCAGTATTTT
TRBV28	15	few	TRBJ1-6	TRBD1	CASRGQGSYNSPLHF	TGTGCCAGCAGGGGACAGGGCTCCTATAATTCACCCCTCCACTTT
TRBV6-6	13	-	TRBJ1-2	-	CASSAGLTSGYTF	TGTGCCAGCAGTGCAGGGCTCACGAGCGGCTACACCTTC
TRBV4-1	15	-	TRBJ2-3	TRBD2	CASSPLAGDTDTQYF	TGCGCCAGCAGCCCACTAGCGGGGGACACAGATACGCAGTATTTT
TRBV5-1	13	-	TRBJ2-7	-	CASSSGNSYEQYF	TGCGCCAGCAGCTCGGGGAATTCCTACGAGCAGTACTTC
TRBV19	14	-	TRBJ2-1	TRBD2	CASRTGGRNNEQFF	TGTGCCAGTAGAACGGGGGGGCGGAACAATGAGCAGTTCTTC
TRBV12-2	21	once	TRBJ1-1	-	CASRLGPGQGLYGRPNTEAFF	TGTGCAAGTCGCTTAGGTCCGGGACAGGGACTTTATGGGAGGCCGAACACTGAAGCTTTCTTT
TRBV28	14	-	TRBJ1-2	-	CASRIPGVVYGYTF	TGTGCCAGCAGAATCCCAGGGGTAGTCTATGGCTACACCTTC
TRBV5-5	16	-	TRBJ1-3	-	CASSLSTGVAGNTIYF	TGTGCCAGCAGCTTGTCGACAGGAGTCGCTGGAAACACCATATATTTT
TRBV5-5	15	-	TRBJ1-3	-	CASSLEEYSGNTIYF	TGTGCCAGCAGCTTGGAAGAGTACTCTGGAAACACCATATATTTT
TRBV27	15	-	TRBJ1-5	-	CASKSGSVGNQPQHF	TGTGCCAGCAAATCAGGCTCTGTCGGCAATCAGCCCCAGCATTTT
TRBV5-6	15	-	TRBJ1-1	-	CASSHRGAGNTEAFF	TGTGCCAGCAGCCACCGTGGAGCAGGGAATACTGAAGCTTTCTTT
TRBV10-3	14	-	TRBJ2-3	TRBD2	CAIRLAGRSDTQYF	TGTGCCATCAGACTAGCGGGCCGGTCGGATACGCAGTATTTT
TRBV30	12	-	TRBJ1-3	-	CAWSLPGNTIYF	TGTGCCTGGAGTCTACCTGGAAACACCATATATTTT
TRBV11-2	15	once	TRBJ2-1	-	CASSFRRGSYNEQFF	TGTGCCAGCAGTTTCCGGAGGGGTTCCTACAATGAGCAGTTCTTC
TRBV15	12	-	TRBJ1-2	TRBD1	CATSNRGHGYTF	TGTGCCACCAGCAACAGGGGTCATGGCTACACCTTC
TRBV6-1	14	-	TRBJ1-2	TRBD1	CASSAGTANYGYTF	TGTGCCAGCAGTGCCGGGACAGCAAACTATGGCTACACCTTC
TRBV19	14	-	TRBJ1-2	-	CASSILIRGRGYTF	TGTGCCAGTAGTATACTGATTCGGGGTCGCGGCTACACCTTC
TRBV7-3	15	-	TRBJ2-1	-	CASSLQGRRDNEQFF	TGTGCCAGCAGCTTACAGGGCCGGAGAGACAATGAGCAGTTCTTC
TRBV11-2	16	-	TRBJ1-1	-	CASSPRPGHQNTEAFF	TGTGCCAGCAGCCCCCGCCCGGGACACCAGAACACTGAAGCTTTCTTT
TRBV11-2	15	-	TRBJ2-2	TRBD1	CASSLGQGAVGELFF	TGTGCCAGCAGCTTAGGCCAGGGGGCGGTCGGGGAGCTGTTTTTT
TRBV5-8	16	-	TRBJ1-4	TRBD1	CASSKTGTGGDEKLFF	TGTGCCAGCAGCAAAACCGGGACAGGGGGCGATGAAAAACTGTTTTTT
TRBV19	12	once	TRBJ2-3	TRBD1	CAARGPTDTQYF	TGTGCCGCAAGGGGGCCCACAGATACGCAGTATTTT
TRBV9	15	-	TRBJ2-1	-	CASSGRDKSYNEQFF	TGTGCCAGCAGCGGCCGGGACAAGTCCTACAATGAGCAGTTCTTC
TRBV5-4	16	-	TRBJ1-6	-	CASSPMGGLNNSPLHF	TGTGCCAGCAGCCCTATGGGTGGACTTAATAATTCACCCCTCCACTTT
TRBV15	12	-	TRBJ1-5	-	CATSRERDAQHF	TGTGCCACCAGCAGAGAGAGGGATGCCCAGCATTTT
TRBV30	16	-	TRBJ1-2	-	CAWSVYSGYLNYGYTF	TGTGCCTGGAGTGTATATTCGGGGTATCTCAACTATGGCTACACCTTC
TRBV6-5	14	-	TRBJ1-1	-	CASSSPRSDTEAFF	TGTGCCAGCAGTAGCCCCCGGAGTGACACTGAAGCTTTCTTT